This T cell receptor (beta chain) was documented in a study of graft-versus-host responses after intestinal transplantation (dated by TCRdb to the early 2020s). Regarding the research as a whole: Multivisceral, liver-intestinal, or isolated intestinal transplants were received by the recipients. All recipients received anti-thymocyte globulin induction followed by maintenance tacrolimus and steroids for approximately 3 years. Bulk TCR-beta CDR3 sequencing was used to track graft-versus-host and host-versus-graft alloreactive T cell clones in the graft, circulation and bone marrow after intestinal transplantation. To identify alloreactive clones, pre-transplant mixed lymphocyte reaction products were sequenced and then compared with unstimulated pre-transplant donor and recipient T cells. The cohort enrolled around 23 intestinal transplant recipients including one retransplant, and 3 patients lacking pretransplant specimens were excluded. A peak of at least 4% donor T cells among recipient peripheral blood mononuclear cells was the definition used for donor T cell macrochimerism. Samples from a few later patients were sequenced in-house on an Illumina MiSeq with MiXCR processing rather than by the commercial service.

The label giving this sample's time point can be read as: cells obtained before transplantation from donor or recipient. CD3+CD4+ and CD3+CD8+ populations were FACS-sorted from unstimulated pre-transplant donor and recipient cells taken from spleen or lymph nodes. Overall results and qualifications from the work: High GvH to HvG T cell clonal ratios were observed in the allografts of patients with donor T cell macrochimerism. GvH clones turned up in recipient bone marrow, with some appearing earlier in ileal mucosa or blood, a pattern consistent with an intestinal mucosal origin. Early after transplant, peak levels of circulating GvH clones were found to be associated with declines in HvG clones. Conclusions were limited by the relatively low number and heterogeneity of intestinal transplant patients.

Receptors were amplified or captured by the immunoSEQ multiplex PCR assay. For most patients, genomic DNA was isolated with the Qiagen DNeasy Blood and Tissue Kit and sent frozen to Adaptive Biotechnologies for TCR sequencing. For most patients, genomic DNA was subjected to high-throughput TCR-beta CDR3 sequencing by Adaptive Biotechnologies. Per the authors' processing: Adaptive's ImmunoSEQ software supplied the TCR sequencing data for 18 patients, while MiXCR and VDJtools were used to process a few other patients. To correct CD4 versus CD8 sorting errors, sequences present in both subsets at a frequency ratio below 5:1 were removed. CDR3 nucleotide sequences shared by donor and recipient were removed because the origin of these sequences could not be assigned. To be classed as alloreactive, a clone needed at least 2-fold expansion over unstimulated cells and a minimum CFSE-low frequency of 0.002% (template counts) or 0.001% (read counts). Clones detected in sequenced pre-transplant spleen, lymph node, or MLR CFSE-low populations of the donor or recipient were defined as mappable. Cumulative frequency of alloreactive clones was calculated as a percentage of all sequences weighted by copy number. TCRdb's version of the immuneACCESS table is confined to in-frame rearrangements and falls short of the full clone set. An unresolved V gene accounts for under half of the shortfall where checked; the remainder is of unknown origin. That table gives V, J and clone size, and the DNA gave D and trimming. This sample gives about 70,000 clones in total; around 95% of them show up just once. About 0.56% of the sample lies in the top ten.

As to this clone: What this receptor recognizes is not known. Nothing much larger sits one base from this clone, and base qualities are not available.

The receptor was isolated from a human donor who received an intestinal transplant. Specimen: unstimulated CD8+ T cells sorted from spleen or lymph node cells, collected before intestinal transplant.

The CDR3 protein: CASSEDGGQGVYGYTF. The nucleotide sequence is TGTGCCAGCAGTGAAGACGGGGGACAGGGAGTGTATGGCTACACCTTC. The sequence is built from TRBV2 and TRBJ1-2; 9 middle bases align to TRBD1. The germline V and J ends show losses of 1 base and 5 bases respectively, and no gene match explains 8 bases of the junction. Looking up the germline V gene yields CDR1 SNHLY and CDR2 FYNNEI. From the cysteine up to the phenylalanine, the CDR3 has a length of 16 residues. CDR3 DNA only is kept here, 48 bases in frame from base 1. When the CDR3 is completed using the reference TRBV2 and TRBJ1-2 genes on either side, the full variable domain is EPEVTQTPSHQVTQMGQEVILRCVPISNHLYFYWYRQILGQKVEFLVSFYNNEISEKSEIFDDQFSVERPDGSNFTLKIRSTKLEDSAMYFCASSEDGGQGVYGYTFGSGTRLTVV.